Below, 13 T cell receptor beta chains from the same sample are listed, as sequenced in a study of T cells after yellow fever vaccination. TCRdb re-called the 5' RACE reads with MiXCR, one entry per CDR3 protein. The data contain hundreds of thousands of distinct CDR3 sequences, 10% to 15% of them singletons. Specimen: PBMCs, collected on the day of the yellow fever booster vaccination. Every receptor here comes from a man in his thirties or forties who received the YFV17D yellow fever vaccine.

This clonotype was counted a few times. The chain recombines TRBV14 with TRBJ2-3, with D perhaps TRBD2 (6 bases). Germline values: CDR1 SGHDN, CDR2 FVKESK. The CDR3 runs to 14 residues. The V end lost 1 base, the J end lost 10 bases, and 15 bases lay between the germline ends. The DNA of the CDR3 is TGTGCCAGCAGCCAAGCACGGGAGTTACGGGCGCAGTATTTT. It codes for CASSQARELRAQYF.

The chain couples TRBV29-1 to TRBJ2-5; D is perhaps TRBD1 (5 bases). CDR1 and CDR2 from the germline V gene are SQVTM and ANQGSEA. The CDR3 is made up of 12 amino acids. Trimming stripped 6 bases from V and 2 bases from J, with 10 bases between. The CDR3 protein is CSVWTQQETQYF. The DNA of the CDR3 is TGCAGCGTGTGGACACAACAAGAGACCCAGTACTTC.

In its sample, this clonotype was seen a few times. This chain joins TRBV19 and TRBJ2-1; unclear D gene. The CDR3 has 12 amino acids. V was clipped by 7 bases and J by 9 bases, with 13 bases between them. Germline-derived CDR1 and CDR2 are LNHDA and SQIVND (reference sequence). The chain's CDR3 is CASKSDAAEQFF. The CDR3 DNA reads TGTGCCAGTAAATCTGATGCCGCTGAGCAGTTCTTC.

This clonotype was counted ten times or more. The CDR3 loop reads CASSWVGNEQFF. As DNA, the CDR3 is TGTGCCAGCAGCTGGGTAGGCAATGAGCAGTTCTTC. The chain uses TRBV7-2 and TRBJ2-1; D gene uncertain. With 4 bases removed from V and 6 bases from J, the gap between germline ends came to 7 bases. Per germline, CDR1 SGHTA and CDR2 FQGNSA. This CDR3 has 12 amino acids.

This clonotype was observed many times. This rearrangement joins TRBV12-3 or TRBV12-4 to TRBJ2-2; D is ambiguous. The CDR3 totals 13 residues. Trimming pared 6 bases from V and 3 bases from J, leaving 8 bases between. The CDR3 nucleotides read TGTGCCAGCAGGATGCGGTACACCGGGGAGCTGTTTTTT. Its translation: CASRMRYTGELFF.

This clonotype was detected only a few times. The chain uses TRBV20-1 and TRBJ1-2; TRBD1 aligns across 7 bases. The CDR3 is 13 amino acids. The germline V gene encodes CDR1 DFQATT and CDR2 SNEGSKA (reference sequence). Trimming took 2 bases from V and 2 from J; bases not matched to a gene: 2. This CDR3 reads CSARQGQNYGYTF. The CDR3 DNA sequence: TGCAGTGCTAGACAGGGACAGAACTATGGCTACACCTTC.

This clonotype has a count of ten or more. The chain links TRBV30 to TRBJ2-3, with D tentatively TRBD1 or TRBD2 (5 bases each). Germline V lookup: CDR1 GTSNPN, CDR2 SVGIG (reference sequence). This CDR3 spans 13 amino acids. V lost 5 bases and J 5 bases, leaving 14 bases between the germline ends. CDR3 sequence (DNA): TGTGCCTGGGCCGGGACCACTAGAGATACGCAGTATTTT. Translating gives CAWAGTTRDTQYF.

V usage is TRBV5-1 and J usage is TRBJ1-6; D may be TRBD1 (6 bases). The CDR3 is 14 residues long. V was shortened by 4 bases and J by 12 bases, with 17 bases between the two germline ends. The germline V gene has CDR1 SGHRS and CDR2 YFSETQ. The CDR3 DNA follows: TGCGCCAGCAGCGGAGGACAGCGTACTGAACCCCTCCACTTT. Protein sequence: CASSGGQRTEPLHF.

The chain carries TRBV3-1 and TRBJ2-3; 10 positions agree with TRBD1. Per germline, CDR1 LGHDT and CDR2 YNNKEL (reference sequence). J lost 3 bases, V lost 8 bases, and 17 bases had no gene match. CDR3 size: 18 residues. The CDR3 DNA sequence: TGTGCCAGCTGTAAAGGGACAGGGGCCCCGAGGGGTACAGATACGCAGTATTTT. Its protein product is CASCKGTGAPRGTDTQYF.

In its sample, this clonotype was seen a few times. The chain uses TRBV12-3 or TRBV12-4 and TRBJ2-5, with D perhaps TRBD2 (5 bases). Trimming pared 3 bases from V and 5 bases from J, leaving 10 bases between. The CDR3 runs to 13 residues. CDR3 in DNA: TGTGCCAGCAGTTTGGACCAGCGGGAGACCCAGTACTTC. It codes for CASSLDQRETQYF.

In this sample, this clonotype turned up many times. The CDR3 spells CASSLYDPRRNEQFF. CDR3 nucleotides: TGTGCCAGCAGCTTATATGACCCCCGGCGCAATGAGCAGTTCTTC. This chain joins TRBV7-2 and TRBJ2-1, with D unresolved. Trimming left V 2 bases short and J 6 bases short, with 14 bases between. The CDR3 totals 15 residues. From germline, CDR1 is SGHTA and CDR2 FQGNSA.

The V and J genes are TRBV10-3 and TRBJ2-7; D is uncertain. Per the germline V gene, CDR1 is ENHRY and CDR2 is SYGVKD. V shed 4 bases and J shed 3 bases, with 13 bases lying between them. The CDR3 spans 14 residues. The CDR3 DNA sequence: TGTGCCATCAGTGCGACCCAGATTGTCTACGAGCAGTACTTC. It translates to CAISATQIVYEQYF.

V usage is TRBV6-1 and J usage is TRBJ1-2, with D unclear. The V gene lost 9 bases and the J gene lost 4 bases, with 15 bases spanning the gap. Germline V gives CDR1 MNHNS, CDR2 SASEGT. The CDR3 runs 13 residues. As DNA, the CDR3 is TGTGCCAGTCAACGGTCCCAACCCTATGGCTACACCTTC. It codes for CASQRSQPYGYTF.